This paragraph covers one T cell receptor beta chain sequence. The antigen is not known. The entry originates in a study of CD8 T cells in ankylosing spondylitis. Overall study results and limits: Disease-linked clones displayed a CD8+ phenotype and appeared relatively rarely in peripheral blood. Researchers reportedly found disease-linked clones significantly enriched in matched ankylosing spondylitis synovial fluid.

Trimming shortened V by 6 bases and J by 12 bases, and 12 bases separated the two germline ends. This CDR3 region has 11 residues. CDR1 is MNHEY, CDR2 SVGAGI, per germline. TCRdb reanalysed the 5' RACE reads using MiXCR and keeps one entry per CDR3 protein. This table holds 300,000 to 400,000 distinct CDR3 sequences, roughly 15% found once. What was sequenced was blood, either unsorted or a sorted T cell fraction (not recorded which). The chain carries TRBV6-5 and TRBJ2-1; D is unresolved. The sequence derives from a male donor with ankylosing spondylitis or in good health (not recorded which). CDR3 in DNA: TGTGCCAGCAGCGATCAAGATTCGCAGTTCTTC. This translates into CASSDQDSQFF.